These 11 T cell receptor beta chains came from one sample sequenced in a study of OX40 agonist ivuxolimab in advanced cancers. Only in-frame clones appear in the TCRdb table, and some are missing; sequencing was by immunoSEQ multiplex PCR. The sample yields tens of thousands of clones, 84% seen once. The source was CD4+ or CD8+ T cells sorted from blood, collected in a trial of the OX40 agonist ivuxolimab. The receptors come from an adult with an advanced solid tumor such as melanoma, head and neck, liver or kidney cancer.

The V gene is TRBV19, the J gene TRBJ1-5; weak D call: TRBD1 (6 bases). CDR3 length: 14 amino acids. Germline CDR1 LNHDA, CDR2 SQIVND (reference sequence). V shed 3 bases and J shed 6 bases, with 12 bases lying between them. The DNA for the CDR3 is TGTGCCAGTAGTATGTGGGGGGGCTCTCAGCCCCAGCATTTT. Encoded protein: CASSMWGGSQPQHF.

The chain couples TRBV5-6 to TRBJ2-7, with 10 positions matching TRBD1. CDR3 size: 14 residues. With 4 bases clipped from V and 5 bases from J, the junction kept 6 bases outside the gene matches. Germline lookup yields CDR1 SGHDT and CDR2 YYEEEE. CDR3 in DNA: TGTGCCAGCAGCCTCCGACAGGGGGCGAACGAGCAGTACTTC. This translates into CASSLRQGANEQYF.

The chain links TRBV6-1 to TRBJ2-1; a possible D gene is TRBD2 (5 bases). The germline V gene encodes CDR1 MNHNS and CDR2 SASEGT. The CDR3 consists of 14 residues. V gave up 3 bases and J gave up 4 bases, with 10 bases separating them. The CDR3 DNA follows: TGTGCCAGCAGTGATAAACAGCGGTACAATGAGCAGTTCTTC. Amino acid sequence: CASSDKQRYNEQFF.

This clone was picked up one time. This chain links TRBV27 with TRBJ2-3; 10 bases map to TRBD2. This CDR3 is 15 amino acids long. Germline V gene lookup returns CDR1 MNHEY and CDR2 SMNVEV (reference sequence). Losses at the gene ends were 4 bases for V and 6 bases for J; bases not matched to a gene: 7. CDR3: CASSYPLAGADTQYF. For the CDR3, the DNA is TGTGCCAGCAGTTACCCTCTAGCGGGGGCTGATACGCAGTATTTT.

V and J are TRBV14 and TRBJ1-3, with a possible D match to TRBD1 (5 bases). Per the germline V gene, CDR1 is SGHDN and CDR2 is FVKESK. This CDR3 spans 15 amino acids. Trimming took 3 bases from V and 2 from J, leaving 11 bases between them. CDR3: CASSQYRPTGNTIYF. The CDR3 DNA is TGTGCCAGCAGCCAGTACAGGCCGACTGGAAACACCATATATTTT.

The rearrangement joins TRBV4-1 to TRBJ1-5; maybe TRBD1 (5 bases). The V end lost 0 bases, the J end lost 11 bases, and 17 bases lay between the germline ends. Germline CDR1 MGHRA, CDR2 YSYEKL. This CDR3 spans 15 amino acids. The CDR3 loop is CASSQEGDLASSQHF. The CDR3 bases are TGCGCCAGCAGCCAAGAGGGGGACCTGGCTTCTTCCCAGCATTTT.

The V gene is TRBV6-4, the J gene TRBJ2-6; D is ambiguous. This CDR3 comprises 17 residues. Germline V gives CDR1 MRHNA, CDR2 SNTAGT. V lost 6 bases and J lost 2, with 17 bases in between. The CDR3 reads CASSPHRFPAGANVLTF. CDR3 bases: TGTGCCAGCAGCCCCCATCGATTTCCGGCTGGGGCCAACGTCCTGACTTTC.

There are many counts of this clone. This CDR3 reads CASSLAGDTEAFF. CDR3 DNA sequence: TGTGCCAGCAGCTTAGCGGGTGACACTGAAGCTTTCTTT. V is TRBV7-2 and J is TRBJ1-1; D not resolved. Germline values: CDR1 SGHTA, CDR2 FQGNSA. CDR3 length: 13 amino acids. V dropped 0 bases and J dropped 3 bases, with 5 bases sitting between them.

The chain has TRBV18 and TRBJ2-7, with D perhaps TRBD1 (5 bases). The CDR3 sequence is 13 residues long. V lost 3 bases and J 6 bases, leaving 12 bases between the germline ends. Germline values: CDR1 KGHSH, CDR2 LQKENI. The CDR3 here is CASSPGRDGEQYF. For the CDR3, the DNA is TGTGCCAGCTCACCGGGCAGGGATGGCGAGCAGTACTTC.

The chain recombines TRBV5-1 with TRBJ2-2; tentative D call: TRBD1 (6 bases). This CDR3 is built from 14 residues. Germline assignment: CDR1 SGHRS and CDR2 YFSETQ. V was pared by 2 bases and J by 6 bases, with 11 bases between. This CDR3 reads CASSFNRDPGELFF. CDR3 DNA: TGCGCCAGCAGCTTTAACAGGGACCCCGGGGAGCTGTTTTTT. The variable domain in full, completed from reference TRBV5-1 and TRBJ2-2, reads KAGVTQTPRYLIKTRGQQVTLSCSPISGHRSVSWYQQTPGQGLQFLFEYFSETQRNKGNFPGRFSGRQFSNSRSEMNVSTLELGDSALYLCASSFNRDPGELFFGEGSRLTVL.

The count of this clone is one. The rearrangement joins TRBV10-3 to TRBJ1-1; no clear D. The CDR3 spans 13 residues. V was shortened by 4 bases and J by 4 bases, with 10 bases between the two germline ends. Germline V gene sequence: CDR1 ENHRY, CDR2 SYGVKD. The CDR3 coding sequence is TGTGCCATCAGTGGAGAGAGAAGCACTGAAGCTTTCTTT. It translates to CAISGERSTEAFF.